These 10 T cell receptor beta chains were sequenced from one sample in a study of CD8 T cells in Susac syndrome. The authors reverse transcribed about 0.5 to 1 ug RNA with random hexamers. TCRdb re-called the immunoSEQ multiplex PCR reads with MiXCR, one entry per CDR3 protein. This sample has about 300,000 distinct CDR3 sequences, with approximately 85% found just once. Sequenced: CD8+ T cells from PBMCs. These receptors came from a human donor with multiple sclerosis.

The rearrangement links TRBV15 to TRBJ2-7; TRBD1 aligns across 7 bases. CDR3 length equals 13 residues. V lost 9 bases and J lost 2; bases outside the gene matches: 7. The germline V gene encodes CDR1 LNHNV and CDR2 YYDKDF (reference sequence). CDR3 nucleotide sequence: TGTGCCACGAGGGACAGCCCGGCCTACGAGCAGTACTTC. Its protein product is CATRDSPAYEQYF.

The rearrangement links TRBV10-3 to TRBJ1-2, with a weak D call TRBD1 (5 bases). The CDR3 spans 15 residues. The germline V and J ends were trimmed by 6 bases and 6 bases, with 20 bases remaining between them. Germline V CDR1 and CDR2: ENHRY, SYGVKD. CDR3 bases: TGTGCCATCAGGCCTTCGGGGACGGACCGGAATGGCTACACCTTC. Translated: CAIRPSGTDRNGYTF.

The chain recombines TRBV28 with TRBJ1-4, with D perhaps matching TRBD1 (5 bases). Germline CDR1 MDHEN, CDR2 SYDVKM. This CDR3 contains 13 residues. The ends were cut back, 3 bases at V and 7 bases at J, with 9 bases in the middle. CDR3 amino acids: CASSLGGSEKLFF. The CDR3 DNA is TGTGCCAGCAGTTTGGGGGGTAGTGAAAAACTGTTTTTT. The full variable domain, its missing parts supplied by reference TRBV28 and TRBJ1-4, is DVKVTQSSRYLVKRTGEKVFLECVQDMDHENMFWYRQDPGLGLRLIYFSYDVKMKEKGDIPEGYSVSREKKERFSLILESASTNQTSMYLCASSLGGSEKLFFGSGTQLSVL.

CDR3 nucleotides: TGTGCCAGCAGTGAAGCGGTCATCCCCCGCCCCAAGGAGCGGGGAAGCTCCTACGAGCAGTACTTC. Translated, it gives CASSEAVIPRPKERGSSYEQYF. This sequence joins TRBV6-1 and TRBJ2-7; 7 bases line up with TRBD2. CDR3 length: 22 amino acids. From germline, CDR1 is MNHNS and CDR2 SASEGT. Germline trimming cut 0 bases from V and 0 bases from J; bases unmatched to any gene: 23.

V usage is TRBV3-1 and J usage is TRBJ2-3; 8 bases are shared with TRBD1. Germline values: CDR1 LGHDT, CDR2 YNNKEL (reference sequence). This CDR3 spans 16 amino acids. V shed 5 bases, J shed 0 bases, and the junction held 7 bases outside the gene matches. CDR3 in amino acids: CASSSRQGTSTDTQYF. The DNA for the CDR3 is TGTGCCAGCAGCAGCCGACAGGGGACTAGCACAGATACGCAGTATTTT.

This chain joins TRBV12-3 or TRBV12-4 and TRBJ2-7; D is possibly TRBD2 (6 bases). V lost 4 bases to trimming and J lost 4 bases, with 17 bases between them. The CDR3 is 15 residues long. CDR3 sequence reads: CASSYSRRAIYEQYF. In DNA, the CDR3 is TGTGCCAGCAGTTATTCGAGGAGGGCCATTTACGAGCAGTACTTC.

This clonotype was counted between two and nine times. This rearrangement joins TRBV19 to TRBJ2-7; TRBD1 matches 7 bases. The CDR3 extends over 15 amino acids. The ends lost 5 bases at V and 0 bases at J; junction bases unmatched: 7. Germline CDR1 is LNHDA and CDR2 is SQIVND (reference sequence). DNA for the CDR3: TGTGCCAGTAGTTCGTGGACAGGTCTCTCCTACGAGCAGTACTTC. Protein product: CASSSWTGLSYEQYF.

The chain carries TRBV18 and TRBJ2-2; 14 bases align to TRBD2. Germline CDR1 reads KGHSH; CDR2 reads LQKENI. This CDR3 region has 22 residues. The J segment lost 7 bases and the V segment lost 2 bases, leaving 21 bases of the junction unmatched. CDR3 region: CASSPRQLGTSGSPNFVGELFF. CDR3 coding DNA: TGTGCCAGCTCACCAAGGCAGTTAGGGACTAGCGGGAGTCCTAATTTCGTCGGGGAGCTGTTTTTT.

This sequence joins TRBV4-3 and TRBJ2-7; D is perhaps TRBD1 (6 bases). The V and J ends lost 2 bases and 3 bases respectively, with 20 bases between them. CDR3 size: 17 residues. Germline values: CDR1 LGHNA, CDR2 YSLEER. CDR3 sequence reads: CASSQHLSGTPLYEQYF. In DNA, the CDR3 is TGCGCCAGCAGCCAACACCTGTCCGGGACACCTCTCTACGAGCAGTACTTC.

The chain carries TRBV5-6 and TRBJ2-7; D gene ambiguous. CDR1 is SGHDT and CDR2 is YYEEEE in the germline V gene. The CDR3 is made up of 16 amino acids. Trimming left V 4 bases short and J 6 bases short, with 23 bases between. The CDR3: CASSSRPPAIAGEQYF. CDR3 nucleotides: TGTGCCAGCAGCAGTCGGCCCCCCGCAATTGCTGGCGAGCAGTACTTC.